This T cell receptor beta chain was sequenced during a study of T-cell memory formation after mild COVID-19. The wider study: Most TCR clusters belonged to a single donor.

The CDR3 is 13 residues long. With V trimmed by 4 bases and J by 4 bases, 4 bases remained unmatched. Germline lookup yields CDR1 KGHSH and CDR2 LQKENI. This clonotype was counted ten times or more. MiXCR, applied by TCRdb to the 5' RACE reads, yields one record per CDR3 protein. The data show roughly 560,000 distinct CDR3 sequences, roughly 22% seen once. The source material was PBMCs or a T cell subset sorted from them (not recorded which). The clonotype comes from an adult woman who had mild COVID-19 (a few samples of this study predate the infection). Cell type and time point are not known. The gene calls are TRBV18 and TRBJ2-7, with TRBD1 matching over 7 bases. CDR3 region: CASSRGTAYEQYF. CDR3 sequence (DNA): TGTGCCAGCTCACGAGGGACAGCTTACGAGCAGTACTTC.